This TCR beta chain was recovered during a study of radiotherapy plus CTLA-4 blockade in lung cancer. Study details: An objective response was seen in about 17% of patients, and disease control in about 31%. General study findings and limits: How blood T cell clones changed early, along with interferon-beta, reportedly forecast response best. After treatment with radiotherapy plus ipilimumab, TCR clones that came from the tumor expanded in blood.

CDR3 length equals 15 residues. Trimming removed 4 bases at V and 12 bases at J, with 22 bases between. Germline V gives CDR1 SGHNT, CDR2 YYREEE (reference sequence). A note on this clone: Its antigen remains unidentified.

Using immunoSEQ multiplex PCR, the repertoire was profiled, and TCRdb retains in-frame clones only, with some absent. The sample holds under 100,000 clones, under 85% seen once. Those patients who had chemo-refractory metastatic non-small-cell lung cancer were given focal radiation along with CTLA-4 blockade through ipilimumab. The material was peripheral blood, obtained from a patient treated with radiotherapy plus ipilimumab. The sequence derives from a human donor with non-small cell lung cancer that progressed on radiotherapy plus ipilimumab. The chain carries TRBV5-4 and TRBJ1-4, with D possibly being TRBD1 (5 bases). The CDR3 DNA is TGTGCCAGCAGCCAGGGAAAAGGGCCTTACGGAGAACTGTTTTTT. It is translated as CASSQGKGPYGELFF.